The present TCR beta chain was sequenced within a study of blood T cell repertoires in COVID-19. How the authors handled the data: Amplification from reference gene primers served as the basis for estimated nucleated cell counts. Profiling relied on immunoSEQ multiplex PCR, and the TCRdb table lists in-frame clones only, not all of them. V and J calls and clone size are copied from that table; D and trimming were computed from the DNA. The profile shows 350,000 to 400,000 clones, more than 75% of them singletons. The CDR3 length is 14 residues. The germline gives CDR1 SGHDT, CDR2 YYEEEE. Trimming cost V 5 bases and J 1 base, with 10 bases left between them. In Cohort 3, a recovered donor had either two negative PCRs, clearance, or symptom resolution.

The sample taken for sequencing was PBMCs or T cells enriched from blood (not recorded which). This rearrangement joins TRBV5-6 to TRBJ1-5, with D maybe TRBD1 (5 bases). This TCR derives from a woman aged 18-29 years who had recovered from COVID-19. The CDR3 bases are TGTGCCAGCAGTAGCGGGGCAAGCAATCAGCCCCAGCATTTT. Protein product: CASSSGASNQPQHF.